This section outlines one T cell receptor beta chain sequence together with its context. Its antigen is undetermined. Produced via immunoSEQ multiplex PCR; TCRdb's table is partial and in-frame only. The profile shows roughly 100,000 clones, about 88% of them singletons. Per germline, CDR1 SGHRS and CDR2 YFSETQ. The CDR3 length is 14 residues. Between the trimmed V and J ends, which lost 4 bases and 2 bases, there was a span of 12 bases. The sample comes from a study of T cell responses to AZD1222 COVID-19 vaccine. For the study at large: Second-dose timings of about 4 or about 12 weeks were pooled.

Study-level points and caveats: White British people made up most donors, females outnumbered males, and clonal diversity was possibly underestimated.

The chain combines TRBV5-1 with TRBJ1-1; D gene unclear. The source of this sequence is an adult in good health. The sample was peripheral blood, taken on day 0 of AZD1222 vaccination. The CDR3 nucleotides are TGCGCCAGCAGCCTTGGGTTCGGTAACACTGAAGCTTTCTTT. As protein: CASSLGFGNTEAFF.